This T cell receptor (beta chain) was obtained from a study of radiation and T cells in renal cell carcinoma. General observations from the study: Without pretreatment biopsies, baseline tumor clonotype presence was undetermined.

Comment on this clone: The antigen remains unidentified.

Some clones are missing from TCRdb's copy, which holds only in-frame ones; the method was immunoSEQ multiplex PCR. This sample has just over 150,000 clones, with about nine tenths found just once. The CDR3 contains 14 residues. Trimming cost V 1 base and J 2 bases, with 9 bases left between them. Germline values: CDR1 SGHTA, CDR2 FQGNSA. Time point in this sample: blood 2 weeks post-SBRT. Treatment defined: 15 Gy SBRT to primary tumor, nephrectomy 4 weeks later. This renal cell carcinoma was of the clear cell type. The starting material was blood, obtained from a patient whose treatment included radiotherapy and nephrectomy. This clonotype originated in a woman in her 50s with renal cell carcinoma. The J gene is TRBJ2-7, the V gene TRBV7-2; D tentatively reads TRBD1 or TRBD2 (5 bases each). CDR3 DNA sequence: TGTGCCAGCAGCTTAGGGGGGACCGCCTACGAGCAGTACTTC. Translation: CASSLGGTAYEQYF.